This T cell receptor (beta chain) was retrieved from a study of CD4+ T cells in melanoma. Findings of the study overall: A reported correlation linked neoantigen-specific CD4+ T cells to CD8+, macrophage and B cell function. Diverse differentiation states were reported for melanoma neoantigen-specific CD4+ T cells.

Sequenced by immunoSEQ multiplex PCR; TCRdb stores in-frame clones only, minus some. The table records about 15,000 clones, about 64% of them present only once. The CDR3 is made up of 15 amino acids. CDR1 ENHRY and CDR2 SYGVKD come from the germline V gene. V lost 0 bases to trimming and J lost 0 bases, with 8 bases between them. This clone was picked up a small number of times. Its antigen is not known. The sample holds other DNA sequences that translate to the same CDR3. The chain recombines TRBV10-3 with TRBJ1-1; no firm D call. Sample: cells from a culture (not recorded whether cultured in vitro). The clonotype was recovered from a human donor with melanoma. The CDR3 protein is CAISESQDLNTEAFF. CDR3 coding DNA: TGTGCCATCAGTGAGTCTCAGGATTTGAACACTGAAGCTTTCTTT.